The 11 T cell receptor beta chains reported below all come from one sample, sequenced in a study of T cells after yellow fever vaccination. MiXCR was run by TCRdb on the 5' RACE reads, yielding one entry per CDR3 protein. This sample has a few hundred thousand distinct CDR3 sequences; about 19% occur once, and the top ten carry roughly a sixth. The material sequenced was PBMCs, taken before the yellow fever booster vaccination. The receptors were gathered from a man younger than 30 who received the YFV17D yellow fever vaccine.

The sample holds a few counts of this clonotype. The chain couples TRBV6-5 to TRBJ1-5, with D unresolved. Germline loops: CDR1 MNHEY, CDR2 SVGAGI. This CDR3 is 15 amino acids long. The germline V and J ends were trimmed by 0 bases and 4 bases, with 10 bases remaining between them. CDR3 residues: CASSYSRARNQPQHF. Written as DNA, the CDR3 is TGTGCCAGCAGTTACTCGAGGGCGAGGAATCAGCCCCAGCATTTT.

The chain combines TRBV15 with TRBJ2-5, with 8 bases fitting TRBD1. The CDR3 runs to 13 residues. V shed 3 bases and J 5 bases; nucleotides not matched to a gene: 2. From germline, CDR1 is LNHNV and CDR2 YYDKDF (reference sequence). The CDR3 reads CATSRGQVETQYF. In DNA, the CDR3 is TGTGCCACCAGCAGGGGACAGGTGGAGACCCAGTACTTC.

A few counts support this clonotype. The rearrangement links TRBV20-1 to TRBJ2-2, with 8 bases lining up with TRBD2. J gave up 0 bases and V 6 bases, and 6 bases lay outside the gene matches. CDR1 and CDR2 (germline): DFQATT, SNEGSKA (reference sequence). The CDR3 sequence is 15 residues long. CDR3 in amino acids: CSAPSGGSNTGELFF. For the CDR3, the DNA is TGCAGTGCCCCAAGCGGGGGATCGAACACCGGGGAGCTGTTTTTT.

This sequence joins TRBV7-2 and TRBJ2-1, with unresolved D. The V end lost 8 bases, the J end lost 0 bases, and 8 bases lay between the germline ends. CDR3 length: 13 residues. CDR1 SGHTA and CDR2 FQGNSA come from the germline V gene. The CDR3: CASCWGSYNEQFF. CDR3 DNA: TGTGCCAGCTGTTGGGGCTCCTACAATGAGCAGTTCTTC.

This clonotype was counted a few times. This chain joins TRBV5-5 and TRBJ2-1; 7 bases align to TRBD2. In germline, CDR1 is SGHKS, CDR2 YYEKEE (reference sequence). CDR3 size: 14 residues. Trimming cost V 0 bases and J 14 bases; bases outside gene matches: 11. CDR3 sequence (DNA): TGTGCCAGCAGCTTGGTAATAGCGGGTACGCTGAAGTTCTTC. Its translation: CASSLVIAGTLKFF.

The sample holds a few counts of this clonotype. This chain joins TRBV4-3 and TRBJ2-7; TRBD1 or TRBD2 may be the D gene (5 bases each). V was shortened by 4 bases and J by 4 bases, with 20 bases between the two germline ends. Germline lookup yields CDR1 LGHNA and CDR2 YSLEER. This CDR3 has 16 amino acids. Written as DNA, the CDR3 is TGCGCCAGCAGCCGTAGGTTGAGTAGTGGGGGTTACGAGCAGTACTTC. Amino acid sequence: CASSRRLSSGGYEQYF.

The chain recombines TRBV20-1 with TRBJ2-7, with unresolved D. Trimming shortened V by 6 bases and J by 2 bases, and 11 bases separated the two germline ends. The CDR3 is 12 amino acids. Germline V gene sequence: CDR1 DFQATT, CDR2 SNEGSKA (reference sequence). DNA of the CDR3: TGCAGTGCCAGGCAGTATACCTACGAGCAGTACTTC. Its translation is CSARQYTYEQYF.

In nucleotides, the CDR3 is TGCAGTGCTAGACCATTTGCCGGGGGGTTGCAAGAGACCCAGTACTTC. Its protein is CSARPFAGGLQETQYF. The chain carries TRBV20-1 and TRBJ2-5; TRBD2 matches 7 bases. The germline V gene encodes CDR1 DFQATT and CDR2 SNEGSKA (reference sequence). V lost 2 bases and J lost 2; bases outside the gene matches: 11. The CDR3 has 16 residues.

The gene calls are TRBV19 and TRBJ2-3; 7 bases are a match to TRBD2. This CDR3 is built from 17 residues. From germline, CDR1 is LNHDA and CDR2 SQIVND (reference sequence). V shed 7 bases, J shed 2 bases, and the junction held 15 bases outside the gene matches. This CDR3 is CASTADRIAGLTDTQYF. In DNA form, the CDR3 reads TGTGCCAGTACCGCCGATAGGATAGCGGGCCTCACAGATACGCAGTATTTT.

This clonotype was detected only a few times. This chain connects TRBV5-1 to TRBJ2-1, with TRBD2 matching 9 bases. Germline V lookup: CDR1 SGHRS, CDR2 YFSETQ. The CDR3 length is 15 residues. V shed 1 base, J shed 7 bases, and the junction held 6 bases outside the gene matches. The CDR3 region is CASSLRAGGLNEQFF. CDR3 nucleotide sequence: TGCGCCAGCAGCTTGAGGGCGGGGGGGCTAAATGAGCAGTTCTTC. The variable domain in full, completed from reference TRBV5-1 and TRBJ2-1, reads KAGVTQTPRYLIKTRGQQVTLSCSPISGHRSVSWYQQTPGQGLQFLFEYFSETQRNKGNFPGRFSGRQFSNSRSEMNVSTLELGDSALYLCASSLRAGGLNEQFFGPGTRLTVL.

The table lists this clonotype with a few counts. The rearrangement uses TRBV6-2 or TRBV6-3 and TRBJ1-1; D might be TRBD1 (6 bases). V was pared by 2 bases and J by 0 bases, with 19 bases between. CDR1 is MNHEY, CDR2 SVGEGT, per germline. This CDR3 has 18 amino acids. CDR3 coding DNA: TGTGCCAGCAGTTACCCGCGCAGGGGCTCCTTCATGAACACTGAAGCTTTCTTT. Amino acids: CASSYPRRGSFMNTEAFF.